These 32 T cell receptor beta chains came from one sample sequenced in a study of OX40 agonist ivuxolimab in advanced cancers. Using immunoSEQ multiplex PCR, the repertoire was profiled, and TCRdb retains in-frame clones only, with some absent. The table has 90,000 to 100,000 clones, over 75% seen once; the top ten hold 3.5% to 4.5%. The starting material was CD4+ or CD8+ T cells sorted from blood, obtained in a trial of the OX40 agonist ivuxolimab. Receptors were obtained from an adult with an advanced solid tumor such as melanoma, head and neck, liver or kidney cancer.

V gene TRBV27 combines with J gene TRBJ1-1; D is uncertain. Trimming shortened V by 3 bases and J by 7 bases, and 6 bases separated the two germline ends. CDR1 and CDR2 from the germline V gene are MNHEY and SMNVEV (reference sequence). The CDR3 is 11 amino acids. The CDR3 loop reads CASSFVFEAFF. In DNA form, the CDR3 reads TGTGCCAGCAGTTTTGTTTTTGAAGCTTTCTTT.

V is TRBV11-2 and J is TRBJ2-7; TRBD1 matches at 7 bases. The length of the CDR3 is 13 residues. The J segment lost 3 bases and the V segment lost 8 bases, leaving 7 bases of the junction unmatched. Germline CDR1 SGHAT, CDR2 FQNNGV. The CDR3 here is CASEDQGVYEQYF. Here the CDR3 DNA reads TGTGCCAGCGAAGATCAGGGGGTCTACGAGCAGTACTTC.

V is TRBV10-3 and J is TRBJ1-1; TRBD1 matches 8 bases. Germline CDR1 reads ENHRY; CDR2 reads SYGVKD. This CDR3 region has 15 residues. J lost 1 base, V lost 3 bases, and 4 bases had no gene match. The CDR3 bases are TGTGCCATCAGTGACGGCAGGGGGCGGAACACTGAAGCTTTCTTT. Translating gives CAISDGRGRNTEAFF.

The rearrangement links TRBV11-2 to TRBJ1-6, with a possible D match to TRBD1 (5 bases). The CDR3 is 16 residues long. The V and J ends lost 0 bases and 9 bases respectively, with 15 bases between them. CDR1 and CDR2 from the germline V gene are SGHAT and FQNNGV. As DNA, the CDR3 is TGTGCCAGCAGCTTAGAGTCGGGGCCCACTATTTCACCCCTCCACTTT. Translated: CASSLESGPTISPLHF.

The CDR3 region has the DNA TGTGCCAGCAGCCCTAGCGGGAGGGCCTACGAGCAGTACTTC. This gives the protein CASSPSGRAYEQYF. The chain employs TRBV11-3 and TRBJ2-7, with TRBD2 matching 12 bases. The CDR3 spans 14 residues. Germline CDR1 SGHNT, CDR2 YENEEA. V dropped 5 bases and J dropped 2; count of bases not matched to a gene: 1.

The sample holds one count of this clone. This chain uses TRBV7-9 with TRBJ2-1, with TRBD1 identical over 8 bases. Germline lookup yields CDR1 SEHNR and CDR2 FQNEAQ (reference sequence). V gave up 3 bases and J gave up 3 bases; unmatched junction bases: 1. The CDR3 length is 14 residues. CDR3 loop: CASSLGQDYNEQFF. CDR3 nucleotide sequence: TGTGCCAGCAGCTTGGGACAGGACTACAATGAGCAGTTCTTC. Based on the CDR3 plus reference TRBV7-9 and TRBJ2-1, the full variable domain is DTGVSQNPRHKITKRGQNVTFRCDPISEHNRLYWYRQTLGQGPEFLTYFQNEAQLEKSRLLSDRFSAERPKGSFSTLEIQRTEQGDSAMYLCASSLGQDYNEQFFGPGTRLTVL.

Remarks on this clone: One end of the junction varies from germline; a read error may be responsible. DNA of the CDR3: TGTGCCAGCAGTCAGCGGGAGGTGTACGGGCAGTACTTC. Amino acid sequence: CASSQREVYGQYF. The chain recombines TRBV28 with TRBJ2-7; 9 bases align to TRBD2. This CDR3 region has 13 residues. Germline values: CDR1 MDHEN, CDR2 SYDVKM.

The chain links TRBV6-1 to TRBJ2-5; 10 bases match TRBD2. The J call is in doubt because the DNA end fits TRBJ2-7 better. The CDR3 runs to 15 residues. Germline values: CDR1 MNHNS, CDR2 SASEGT. The CDR3 nucleotides are TGTGCCAGCAGTGAAGGGGTAGCGGGAGGCTACGAGCAGTACTTC. As protein: CASSEGVAGGYEQYF.

This rearrangement joins TRBV28 to TRBJ2-5, with 7 positions matching TRBD2. V gave up 6 bases and J gave up 10 bases; unmatched junction bases: 11. There are 13 residues in the CDR3. The germline V gene has CDR1 MDHEN and CDR2 SYDVKM. The CDR3 DNA is TGTGCCAGCAGCATCGGACTAGGATCAAACCAGTACTTC. This sequence encodes CASSIGLGSNQYF. Full variable domain (rest looked up from reference TRBV28 and TRBJ2-5): DVKVTQSSRYLVKRTGEKVFLECVQDMDHENMFWYRQDPGLGLRLIYFSYDVKMKEKGDIPEGYSVSREKKERFSLILESASTNQTSMYLCASSIGLGSNQYFGPGTRLLVL.

This clone has a single count. The chain uses TRBV5-5 and TRBJ2-7; 7 bases match TRBD2. CDR3 length equals 15 residues. The junction had 9 bases not matched to a gene; V was cut back by 5 bases and J by 1 base. Per germline, CDR1 SGHKS and CDR2 YYEKEE (reference sequence). This CDR3 is CASSLGLEKSYEQYF. The DNA for the CDR3 is TGTGCCAGCAGTCTTGGACTAGAAAAATCCTACGAGCAGTACTTC.

The rearrangement uses TRBV13 and TRBJ1-2, with D tentatively TRBD1 (6 bases). The CDR3 totals 14 residues. V was trimmed by 0 bases and J by 2 bases, leaving 7 bases between them. Germline V gene lookup returns CDR1 PRHDT and CDR2 FYEKMQ (reference sequence). In nucleotides, the CDR3 is TGTGCCAGCAGCTTAGGTACAGGGAACTATGGCTACACCTTC. It specifies CASSLGTGNYGYTF.

The V and J genes are TRBV7-2 and TRBJ1-5; no reliable D call. This CDR3 spans 17 amino acids. The germline gives CDR1 SGHTA, CDR2 FQGNSA. Trimming stripped 1 base from V and 4 bases from J, with 17 bases between. The CDR3 spells CASSLVGAVERNQPQHF. The CDR3 region has the DNA TGTGCCAGCAGCTTAGTGGGAGCAGTCGAGAGGAATCAGCCCCAGCATTTT.

The chain carries TRBV5-5 and TRBJ1-1; no clear D gene. Trimming pared 3 bases from V and 8 bases from J, leaving 14 bases between. Germline CDR1 and CDR2: SGHKS and YYEKEE (reference sequence). This CDR3 is 13 amino acids long. CDR3 sequence: CASSSGRSGEAFF. CDR3 nucleotide sequence: TGTGCCAGCAGCTCGGGTCGGTCGGGAGAAGCTTTCTTT.

The chain employs TRBV9 and TRBJ2-3; 7 nucleotides match TRBD2. J gave up 4 bases and V 4 bases, and 12 bases lay outside the gene matches. CDR3 length equals 16 residues. In germline, CDR1 is SGDLS, CDR2 YYNGEE. CDR3 in DNA: TGTGCCAGCAGCTCTCCGGGGAGCGGGAAGGCAGATACGCAGTATTTT. Amino acid sequence: CASSSPGSGKADTQYF.

V gene TRBV5-1 combines with J gene TRBJ2-7, with D perhaps TRBD1 (6 bases). The CDR3 runs to 15 residues. Germline assignment: CDR1 SGHRS and CDR2 YFSETQ. V lost 1 base, J lost 4 bases, and 15 bases lay in between. The CDR3 sequence: CASSLNSGVGYEQYF. The CDR3 coding sequence is TGCGCCAGCAGCTTGAATTCAGGGGTAGGATACGAGCAGTACTTC.

The V and J genes are TRBV11-2 and TRBJ2-3; 7 nucleotides line up with TRBD2. The V and J ends lost 5 bases and 2 bases, in that order; junction bases with no gene match: 13. The CDR3 has 17 amino acids. Germline CDR1 and CDR2: SGHAT and FQNNGV. The CDR3 loop is CASSPPRRETYTDTQYF. CDR3 sequence (DNA): TGTGCCAGCAGCCCCCCGCGGCGGGAGACTTACACAGATACGCAGTATTTT.

The gene calls are TRBV7-2 and TRBJ1-4; D unresolved. The germline gives CDR1 SGHTA, CDR2 FQGNSA. V shed 4 bases and J shed 3 bases, with 9 bases lying between them. CDR3 size: 14 residues. DNA for the CDR3: TGTGCCAGCAGCTCAGACGGCTCTAATGAAAAACTGTTTTTT. This gives the protein CASSSDGSNEKLFF.

This clone was seen just once. This sequence joins TRBV2 and TRBJ1-1; no definite D call. Germline assignment: CDR1 SNHLY and CDR2 FYNNEI. V lost 6 bases and J 5 bases, leaving 10 bases between the germline ends. CDR3 size: 12 residues. CDR3 region: CASRPAGTEAFF. The DNA for the CDR3 is TGTGCCAGCAGACCCGCGGGAACTGAAGCTTTCTTT.

The chain is built from TRBV6-1 and TRBJ2-3, with D uncertain. Trimming shortened V by 6 bases and J by 2 bases, and 9 bases separated the two germline ends. Germline CDR1 MNHNS, CDR2 SASEGT. This CDR3 is 13 amino acids long. The CDR3 here is CASSSSHTDTQYF. The CDR3 DNA sequence: TGTGCCAGCAGCTCCTCTCACACAGATACGCAGTATTTT.

The chain couples TRBV29-1 to TRBJ2-1, with 7 bases lining up with TRBD2. The ends lost 4 bases at V and 3 bases at J; junction bases unmatched: 6. Germline V gene lookup returns CDR1 SQVTM and CDR2 ANQGSEA. The CDR3 extends over 14 amino acids. CDR3 sequence reads: CSVGPGGYYNEQFF. The CDR3 DNA follows: TGCAGCGTTGGTCCGGGAGGTTACTACAATGAGCAGTTCTTC.

This rearrangement joins TRBV28 to TRBJ1-1, with 7 bases that match TRBD1. The CDR3 spans 12 residues. With 10 bases clipped from V and 1 base from J, the junction kept 3 bases outside the gene matches. CDR1 is MDHEN, CDR2 SYDVKM, per germline. The CDR3 protein is CAIGTENTEAFF. The CDR3 bases are TGTGCCATCGGGACAGAGAACACTGAAGCTTTCTTT.

V is TRBV4-1 and J is TRBJ2-1, with no clear D. CDR3 size: 12 residues. Trimming took 0 bases from V and 9 from J, leaving 6 bases between them. Looked up from germline, CDR1 is MGHRA and CDR2 is YSYEKL. CDR3 amino acids: CASSQEAGEQFF. CDR3 in DNA: TGCGCCAGCAGCCAAGAAGCCGGTGAGCAGTTCTTC.

This rearrangement joins TRBV25-1 to TRBJ2-5; 9 bases map to TRBD2. CDR1 is MGHDK, CDR2 SYGVNS, per germline. The CDR3 totals 14 residues. V lost 7 bases to trimming and J lost 5 bases; unmatched junction nucleotides: 8. CDR3 loop: CASNRGGRGETQYF. CDR3 coding DNA: TGTGCCAGCAATCGCGGCGGGAGGGGCGAGACCCAGTACTTC. Looking up the rest from reference TRBV25-1 and TRBJ2-5 gives the full variable domain: EADIYQTPRYLVIGTGKKITLECSQTMGHDKMYWYQQDPGMELHLIHYSYGVNSTEKGDLSSESTVSRIRTEHFPLTLESARPSHTSQYLCASNRGGRGETQYFGPGTRLLVL.

The gene calls are TRBV19 and TRBJ2-1, with D maybe TRBD1 (5 bases). Germline V gene data show CDR1 as LNHDA and CDR2 as SQIVND (reference sequence). The V end lost 5 bases, the J end lost 10 bases, and 12 bases lay between the germline ends. The CDR3 contains 12 residues. The CDR3 is CASSPQGNEQFF. CDR3 in DNA: TGTGCCAGTAGTCCTCAGGGAAACGAGCAGTTCTTC.

The V call is TRBV7-8, the J call TRBJ2-3; weak D call: TRBD2 (6 bases). Trimming cost V 5 bases and J 7 bases, with 16 bases left between them. The germline V gene encodes CDR1 SGHVS and CDR2 FQNEAQ. This CDR3 is built from 14 residues. This CDR3 reads CASSRSRGVNTQYF. The DNA for the CDR3 is TGTGCCAGCAGCCGTTCGCGGGGTGTAAATACGCAGTATTTT.

The gene calls are TRBV6-5 and TRBJ2-6; D gene ambiguous. V lost 8 bases to trimming and J lost 0 bases, with 5 bases between them. Germline assignment: CDR1 MNHEY and CDR2 SVGAGI. The CDR3 spans 13 residues. CDR3 coding DNA: TGTGCCAGCTGGGACTCTGGGGCCAACGTCCTGACTTTC. This codes for CASWDSGANVLTF.

CDR3 in amino acids: CATSRRTTWGPQHF. The CDR3 DNA sequence: TGTGCCACCAGCAGGAGGACGACGTGGGGGCCCCAGCATTTT. The chain joins TRBV15 to TRBJ1-5, with D unresolved. This CDR3 region has 14 residues. Germline V gene lookup returns CDR1 LNHNV and CDR2 YYDKDF (reference sequence). V lost 3 bases and J lost 9, with 15 bases in between.

V gene TRBV2 combines with J gene TRBJ1-6; 7 nucleotides agree with TRBD1. Germline CDR1 and CDR2: SNHLY and FYNNEI. The CDR3 has 14 residues. V dropped 6 bases and J dropped 6; count of bases not matched to a gene: 5. CDR3 sequence reads: CASRNRDSNSPLHF. CDR3 DNA: TGTGCCAGCAGGAACCGGGACAGTAATTCACCCCTCCACTTT.

This rearrangement joins TRBV19 to TRBJ2-6; TRBD1 or TRBD2 may be the D gene (5 bases each). The germline gives CDR1 LNHDA, CDR2 SQIVND (reference sequence). This CDR3 contains 17 residues. V dropped 5 bases and J dropped 2 bases, with 16 bases sitting between them. The chain's CDR3 is CASSSRVGTPGANVLTF. In DNA, the CDR3 is TGTGCCAGTAGTTCCCGGGTGGGGACGCCTGGGGCCAACGTCCTGACTTTC.

This clone has a handful of counts. This chain links TRBV19 with TRBJ2-7; perhaps TRBD2 as D (7 bases). Trimming shortened V by 5 bases and J by 5 bases, and 13 bases separated the two germline ends. This CDR3 comprises 13 residues. CDR1 and CDR2 (germline): LNHDA, SQIVND (reference sequence). The CDR3 sequence is CASSLTGGNEQYF. DNA for the CDR3: TGTGCCAGTAGTCTCACGGGGGGCAACGAGCAGTACTTC. Complete variable domain (other parts from reference TRBV19 and TRBJ2-7): DGGITQSPKYLFRKEGQNVTLSCEQNLNHDAMYWYRQDPGQGLRLIYYSQIVNDFQKGDIAEGYSVSREKKESFPLTVTSAQKNPTAFYLCASSLTGGNEQYFGPGTRLTVT.

To note about this clone: An end of the junction does not agree with germline; a read error may underlie this. The chain couples TRBV28 to TRBJ2-1; TRBD1 matches 8 bases. Germline CDR1 MDHEN, CDR2 SYDVKM. This CDR3 has 13 amino acids. The CDR3 region has the DNA TGTGCCAGCAGGGCAGGGGGCTTTGGGGAGCGGTTCTTC. It is translated as CASRAGGFGERFF.

The genes are TRBV7-9 and TRBJ2-7; 7 bases fit TRBD2. V shed 5 bases and J 3 bases; nucleotides not matched to a gene: 10. Germline assignment: CDR1 SEHNR and CDR2 FQNEAQ (reference sequence). The CDR3 covers 15 residues. The CDR3 sequence: CASSPRRDYLYEQYF. CDR3 in DNA: TGTGCCAGCAGCCCAAGACGGGACTACCTCTACGAGCAGTACTTC.